This is a list of T cell receptor beta chains from one sample in a study of cytomegalovirus exposure and HLA in healthy donors. Method: immunoSEQ multiplex PCR; TCRdb's copy keeps in-frame clones and lacks some. Of 140,000 to 150,000 clones in the sample, almost 80% are singletons; the top ten hold 1.7%. Sequenced material: PBMCs. Receptors originate from a woman in her twenties or thirties in good health and CMV-seronegative. Each CDR3 is given with its conserved first and last residue. Fields, in order: CDR3 length, V gene, clone size, J gene, D gene, CDR3 protein, CDR3 DNA. D genes are given only for firm matches. Size is stated for part of the rows, as once, few or many counts, or as a class when the clone is expanded.

len: 14
v_gene: TRBV6-1
abundance: .
j_gene: TRBJ2-2
d_gene: .
CDR3aa: CASSFAGGTGELFF
CDR3nt: TGTGCCAGCAGCTTTGCCGGGGGCACCGGGGAGCTGTTTTTT

len: 16
v_gene: TRBV7-9
abundance: .
j_gene: TRBJ1-3
d_gene: .
CDR3aa: CASSLIQQPGGNTIYF
CDR3nt: TGTGCCAGCAGCTTAATTCAGCAGCCGGGTGGAAACACCATATATTTT

len: 14
v_gene: TRBV25-1
abundance: once
j_gene: TRBJ1-2
d_gene: TRBD1
CDR3aa: CASSDPGTGIGYTF
CDR3nt: TGTGCCAGCAGTGATCCCGGGACAGGGATTGGCTACACCTTC

len: 15
v_gene: TRBV6-5
abundance: .
j_gene: TRBJ1-1
d_gene: .
CDR3aa: CASSPFGGADTSAFF
CDR3nt: TGTGCCAGCAGCCCTTTTGGGGGGGCGGATACTTCAGCTTTCTTT

len: 14
v_gene: TRBV10-3
abundance: .
j_gene: TRBJ2-3
d_gene: .
CDR3aa: CAIRTLDRTDTQYF
CDR3nt: TGTGCCATCAGGACACTTGACCGCACAGATACGCAGTATTTT

len: 14
v_gene: TRBV7-8
abundance: once
j_gene: TRBJ2-7
d_gene: TRBD2
CDR3aa: CASSFSGAGGEQYF
CDR3nt: TGTGCCAGCAGCTTTAGCGGGGCCGGGGGCGAGCAGTACTTC

len: 11
v_gene: TRBV20-1
abundance: .
j_gene: TRBJ1-2
d_gene: .
CDR3aa: CSASSGDGYTF
CDR3nt: TGCAGTGCTAGTTCGGGGGATGGCTACACCTTC

len: 19
v_gene: TRBV5-8
abundance: .
j_gene: TRBJ1-3
d_gene: TRBD1
CDR3aa: CASEDLGQVVRASGNTIYF
CDR3nt: TGTGCCAGCGAAGACCTGGGACAGGTCGTGCGAGCCTCTGGAAACACCATATATTTT

len: 16
v_gene: TRBV5-1
abundance: few
j_gene: TRBJ2-7
d_gene: .
CDR3aa: CASSLAWNREGGEQYF
CDR3nt: TGCGCCAGCAGCTTGGCGTGGAACAGGGAGGGGGGCGAGCAGTACTTC

len: 15
v_gene: TRBV2
abundance: few
j_gene: TRBJ2-2
d_gene: .
CDR3aa: CASTLQGTNTGELFF
CDR3nt: TGTGCCAGCACCTTACAGGGTACGAACACCGGGGAGCTGTTTTTT

len: 16
v_gene: TRBV7-9
abundance: .
j_gene: TRBJ2-7
d_gene: TRBD1
CDR3aa: CASSRSPGTGVGEQYF
CDR3nt: TGTGCCAGCAGCCGCTCTCCCGGGACAGGGGTAGGCGAGCAGTACTTC

len: 14
v_gene: TRBV27
abundance: few
j_gene: TRBJ1-1
d_gene: .
CDR3aa: CASSLSQGGGEAFF
CDR3nt: TGTGCCAGCAGTTTATCGCAGGGCGGGGGTGAAGCTTTCTTT

len: 14
v_gene: TRBV4-1
abundance: .
j_gene: TRBJ2-5
d_gene: .
CDR3aa: CASSQEGRQETQYF
CDR3nt: TGCGCCAGCAGCCAAGAAGGGAGGCAAGAGACCCAGTACTTC

len: 14
v_gene: TRBV30
abundance: .
j_gene: TRBJ2-5
d_gene: .
CDR3aa: CAWSRNRGMETQYF
CDR3nt: TGTGCCTGGAGCCGCAATCGGGGGATGGAGACCCAGTACTTC

len: 15
v_gene: TRBV5-1
abundance: .
j_gene: TRBJ1-4
d_gene: .
CDR3aa: CASSLTGLTNEKLFF
CDR3nt: TGCGCCAGCAGCTTAACAGGCCTCACTAATGAAAAACTGTTTTTT

len: 15
v_gene: TRBV9
abundance: .
j_gene: TRBJ1-5
d_gene: .
CDR3aa: CASSVAGKSNQPQHF
CDR3nt: TGTGCCAGCAGCGTAGCAGGGAAGAGCAATCAGCCCCAGCATTTT

len: 14
v_gene: TRBV7-2
abundance: .
j_gene: TRBJ2-7
d_gene: .
CDR3aa: CASSLAQDFTKQYF
CDR3nt: TGTGCCAGCAGCTTAGCTCAGGATTTTACGAAGCAGTACTTC

len: 15
v_gene: TRBV19
abundance: few
j_gene: TRBJ1-2
d_gene: TRBD1
CDR3aa: CASSRHRTGAYGYTF
CDR3nt: TGTGCCAGTAGTAGGCATCGGACAGGGGCGTATGGCTACACCTTC

len: 14
v_gene: TRBV9
abundance: .
j_gene: TRBJ2-3
d_gene: .
CDR3aa: CASSVDTTADTQYF
CDR3nt: TGTGCCAGCAGCGTAGACACAACAGCAGATACGCAGTATTTT

len: 14
v_gene: TRBV9
abundance: .
j_gene: TRBJ2-7
d_gene: TRBD2
CDR3aa: CASGQTSGGDEQYF
CDR3nt: TGTGCCAGCGGCCAGACTAGCGGGGGCGACGAGCAGTACTTC

len: 15
v_gene: TRBV21-1
abundance: .
j_gene: TRBJ1-5
d_gene: .
CDR3aa: CASSKEGQGHQPQHF
CDR3nt: TGTGCCAGCAGCAAAGAGGGACAGGGCCATCAGCCCCAGCATTTT

len: 13
v_gene: TRBV6-4
abundance: .
j_gene: TRBJ1-6
d_gene: .
CDR3aa: CASSESGNSPLHF
CDR3nt: TGTGCCAGCAGTGAGTCGGGAAATTCACCCCTCCACTTT

len: 14
v_gene: TRBV4-3
abundance: .
j_gene: TRBJ2-5
d_gene: TRBD2
CDR3aa: CASVLAGGRETQYF
CDR3nt: TGCGCCAGCGTACTAGCGGGGGGGCGAGAGACCCAGTACTTC